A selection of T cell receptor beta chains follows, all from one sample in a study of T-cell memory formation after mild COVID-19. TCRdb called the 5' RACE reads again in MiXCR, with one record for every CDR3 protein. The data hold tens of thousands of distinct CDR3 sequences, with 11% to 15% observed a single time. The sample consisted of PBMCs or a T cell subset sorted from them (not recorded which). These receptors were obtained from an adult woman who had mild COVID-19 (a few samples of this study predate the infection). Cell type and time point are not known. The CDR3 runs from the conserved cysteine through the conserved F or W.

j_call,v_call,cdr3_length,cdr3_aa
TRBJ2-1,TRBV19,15,CASSSPFVSYNEQFF
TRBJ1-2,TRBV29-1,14,CSVGGTGSNYGYTF
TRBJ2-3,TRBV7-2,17,CASSEIIQREGIDTQYF
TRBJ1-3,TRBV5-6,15,CASSLVGSSGNTIYF
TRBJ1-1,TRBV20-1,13,CSATGPVNTEAFF
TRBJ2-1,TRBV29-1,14,CSGTGVGYYNEQFF
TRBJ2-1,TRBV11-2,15,CASSLEATRRDEQFF
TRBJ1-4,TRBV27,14,CASSHQGSNEKLFF
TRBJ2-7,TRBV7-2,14,CASSPLGSSYEQYF
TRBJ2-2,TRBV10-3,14,CAISIGLYTGELFF
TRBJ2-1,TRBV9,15,CASSADSGLASRQFF
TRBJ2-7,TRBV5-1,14,CASRGGGGDYEQYF
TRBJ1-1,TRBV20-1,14,CSATSGQSNTEAFF
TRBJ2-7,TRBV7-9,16,CASSLAGVTPPDEQYF
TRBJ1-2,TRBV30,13,CASQGTGVYGYTF
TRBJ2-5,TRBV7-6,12,CASMDRGETQYF
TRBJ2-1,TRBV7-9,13,CASSLVGYNEQFF
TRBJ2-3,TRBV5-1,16,CASSFEDRRSTDTQYF
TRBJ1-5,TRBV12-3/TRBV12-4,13,CASWTRSSQPQHF
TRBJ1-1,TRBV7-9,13,CASSSPVRTEAFF
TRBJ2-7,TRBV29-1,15,CSVEAPGLISYEQYF
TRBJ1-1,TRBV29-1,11,CSVEGNTEAFF
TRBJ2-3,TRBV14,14,CASSQGISTDTQYF
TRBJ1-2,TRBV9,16,CASSVSPLVSDYGYTF
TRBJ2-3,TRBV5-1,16,CASSLGQGARTDTQYF
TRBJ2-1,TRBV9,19,CASSPGGGLAESSYNEQFF
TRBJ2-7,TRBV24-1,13,CATNRDRGDEQYF
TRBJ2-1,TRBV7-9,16,CASSPPGAGIYNEQFF
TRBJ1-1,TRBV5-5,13,CASGEQGHTEAFF
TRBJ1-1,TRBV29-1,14,CSVEIGMENTEAFF
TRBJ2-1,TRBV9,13,CASSWGVGNEQFF
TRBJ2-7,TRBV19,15,CASSPLGRDTYEQYF
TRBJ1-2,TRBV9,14,CASSVSSALYGYTF
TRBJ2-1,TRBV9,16,CASSARTGSGYNEQFF
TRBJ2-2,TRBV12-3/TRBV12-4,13,CASSLRGSGELFF
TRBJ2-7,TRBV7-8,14,CASSLGGGGDEQYF
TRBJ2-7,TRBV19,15,CASSPGQGGTYEQYF
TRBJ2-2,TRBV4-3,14,CASSQDRGNGELFF
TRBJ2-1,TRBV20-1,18,CSADAGGPMKVGHNEQFF
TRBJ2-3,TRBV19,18,CASSLVPLGGSGTDTQYF
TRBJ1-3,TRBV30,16,CAWSSPDRLSGNTIYF
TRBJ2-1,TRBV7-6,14,CASSSRQDINEQFF
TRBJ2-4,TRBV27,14,CASRGDRGRNIQYF
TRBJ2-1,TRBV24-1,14,CATSTGGIGNEQFF
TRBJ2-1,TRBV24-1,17,CATSDPFSVDSYNEQFF
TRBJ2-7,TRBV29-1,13,CSVEEGPGGTGYF
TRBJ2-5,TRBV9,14,CASSPPMGLETQYF
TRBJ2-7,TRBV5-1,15,CASSPRQGTKDEQYF
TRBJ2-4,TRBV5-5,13,CASSSTTDSPRYF
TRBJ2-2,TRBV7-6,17,CASSPYPGQETSGELFF
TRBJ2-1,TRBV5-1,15,CASSSSLAPYNEQFF
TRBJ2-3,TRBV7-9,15,CASSLANTKTDTQYF
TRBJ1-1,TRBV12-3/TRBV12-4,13,CASSYSGGTEAFF
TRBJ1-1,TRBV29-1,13,CSVETGARAEAFF